A selection of T cell receptor beta chains follows, all from one sample in a study of T cell responses to AZD1222 COVID-19 vaccine. Here immunoSEQ multiplex PCR was the method, and the copy in TCRdb shows in-frame clones only, minus some. Here the sample spans over 150,000 clones, about nine tenths being singletons. The sequences come from peripheral blood, collected on day 0 of AZD1222 vaccination. The receptors derive from an adult in good health. CDR3s include the opening cysteine and the closing phenylalanine or tryptophan. A D gene is named only where the DNA matches it firmly. Some rows mark clone size as missing; the rest say once, few, many or name a class of expanded clone.

DNA	CDR3	size	V	J	D
TGTGCCAGCAGCTTTGGTGGGGATAGCAATCAGCCCCAGCATTTT	CASSFGGDSNQPQHF	.	TRBV5-4	TRBJ1-5	.
TGTGCCAGCGGGGGCCCAAACACTGAAGCTTTCTTT	CASGGPNTEAFF	once	TRBV2	TRBJ1-1	.
TGTGCCAGCAGTCGCCGGGACAGGAGTGACTATGGCTACACCTTC	CASSRRDRSDYGYTF	.	TRBV5-6	TRBJ1-2	TRBD1
TGTGCCAGCAGTTACTCGACGGGGGGGCCCTACGAGCAGTACTTC	CASSYSTGGPYEQYF	.	TRBV6-6	TRBJ2-7	TRBD2
TGCAGCGTAGGGGGGGAAGGAGCTTTCTTT	CSVGGEGAFF	.	TRBV29-1	TRBJ1-1	.
TGTGCCAGCCATACAGGGAGCGGTCAGCCCCAGCATTTT	CASHTGSGQPQHF	once	TRBV2	TRBJ1-5	.
TGCAGTGCCCGGACAGATGGCTACACCTTC	CSARTDGYTF	.	TRBV20-1	TRBJ1-2	.
TGTGCCAGCAGCCTAAGGGGAGCCTACGAGCAGTACTTC	CASSLRGAYEQYF	.	TRBV7-2	TRBJ2-7	.
TGCGCCAGCAGCGGGTCTTCATACTATGGCTACACCTTC	CASSGSSYYGYTF	.	TRBV4-1	TRBJ1-2	.
TGTGCCAGCAGCCGGGACAGGCCTAATGAAAAACTGTTTTTT	CASSRDRPNEKLFF	.	TRBV5-5	TRBJ1-4	TRBD1
TGTGCCAGCAGCTCCCTGGTTAACACCGGGGAGCTGTTTTTT	CASSSLVNTGELFF	.	TRBV7-3	TRBJ2-2	.
TGTGCCAGTATAAGGGCGGGGGGCCGAAACACCGGGGAGCTGTTTTTT	CASIRAGGRNTGELFF	.	TRBV13	TRBJ2-2	TRBD2
TGTGCCAGCAGTGAAGTACCTACAGGGGTTCCCCAACCCCTCCACTTT	CASSEVPTGVPQPLHF	.	TRBV6-1	TRBJ1-6	TRBD1
TGTGCCAGCAGCTCCTGGGGCCAGCTCAGCGGGGCCAATGAGCAGTTCTTC	CASSSWGQLSGANEQFF	.	TRBV5-8	TRBJ2-1	TRBD2
TGTGCCAGCAGTTCCCCGACAGGGGGCACTGAAGCTTTCTTT	CASSSPTGGTEAFF	.	TRBV27	TRBJ1-1	TRBD1
TGTGCCAGCAGCCGAGTCGCTGCAACTAATGAAAAACTGTTTTTT	CASSRVAATNEKLFF	.	TRBV14	TRBJ1-4	.
TGTGCCAGCTCACCAGGGACAGGGTACAATTCACCCCTCCACTTT	CASSPGTGYNSPLHF	.	TRBV18	TRBJ1-6	TRBD1
TGCAGCGCTCGGGCCAGTTCAGCCGGCAATGAGCAGTTCTTC	CSARASSAGNEQFF	.	TRBV29-1	TRBJ2-1	.
TGTGCCAGCAGTACCTCAGGGGATTCACCCCTCCACTTT	CASSTSGDSPLHF	.	TRBV12-3/TRBV12-4	TRBJ1-6	.
TGTGCCAGCAGCCCTCAGACTAGCCGGGCCTCGGGCATTCAGTACTTC	CASSPQTSRASGIQYF	once	TRBV6-2/TRBV6-3	TRBJ2-4	TRBD2
TGTGCCAGCAGTGAATTGCGACAGGGGAACACTGAAGCTTTCTTT	CASSELRQGNTEAFF	.	TRBV6-1	TRBJ1-1	TRBD1
TGCGCCAGCAGCCAAGATTCGAACAGCCGGTATGGCTACACCTTC	CASSQDSNSRYGYTF	.	TRBV4-3	TRBJ1-2	.
TGTGCCAGCGTCCGGGGGCAGGGAGCTAACTATGGCTACACCTTC	CASVRGQGANYGYTF	.	TRBV7-8	TRBJ1-2	.
TGCAGTGCTAGAGTACAGAAAGCTTTCTTT	CSARVQKAFF	.	TRBV20-1	TRBJ1-1	.
TGTGCCTGGAGTGTGAGGAGATCTGAGAGGTATAATTCACCCCTCCACTTT	CAWSVRRSERYNSPLHF	.	TRBV30	TRBJ1-6	.
TGTGCCAGCAGCCCGGAGGGGGACAGGGGGCTCGCGGAGCTGTTTTTT	CASSPEGDRGLAELFF	.	TRBV5-4	TRBJ2-2	TRBD1
TGTGCCACCAGTGGACGACAGGGGATAGGCTACACCTTC	CATSGRQGIGYTF	.	TRBV24-1	TRBJ1-2	TRBD1
TGTGCCAGCAGGCCAAAACTCCGGGACAGGGAGGCCCTTAGGGGTGAAAAACTGTTTTTT	CASRPKLRDREALRGEKLFF	.	TRBV7-8	TRBJ1-4	TRBD1
TGCGCCAGCGGGACTAGCGGGGCTAATGAGCAGTTCTTC	CASGTSGANEQFF	.	TRBV10-2	TRBJ2-1	TRBD2
TGTGCCAGCAGACCCCGAGGGGGGGATGATAATTCACCCCTCCACTTT	CASRPRGGDDNSPLHF	.	TRBV9	TRBJ1-6	.
TGCGCCAGCAGCCAGGCAGAGCGGGGGGGCACAGATACGCAGTATTTT	CASSQAERGGTDTQYF	.	TRBV4-3	TRBJ2-3	TRBD2
TGTGCCAGCAGCCAAGAGTGGTTCTTC	CASSQEWFF	.	TRBV3-1/TRBV3-2	TRBJ2-1	.
TGCGCCAGCAGCCAAGAGGCCCAGCGGGGAAACACCATATATTTT	CASSQEAQRGNTIYF	.	TRBV4-3	TRBJ1-3	.
TGTGCCAGCAGCCCCGGACGGAATGGCTACACCTTC	CASSPGRNGYTF	once	TRBV6-5	TRBJ1-2	.
TGTGCCAGCAGCGGAGGAGGGAGGAGCTCCTACGAGCAGTACTTC	CASSGGGRSSYEQYF	.	TRBV9	TRBJ2-7	.
TGTGCCAGCAGCTTGGATGCGGCAGGGAGTTTTGGAAACACCATATATTTT	CASSLDAAGSFGNTIYF	.	TRBV5-5	TRBJ1-3	.
TGTGCCAGTAGCACGGACAGGGGGTCCTCTGGAAACACCATATATTTT	CASSTDRGSSGNTIYF	.	TRBV19	TRBJ1-3	TRBD1
TGCGCCAGCAGCCAAGTCTTACGCTACAATGAGCAGTTCTTC	CASSQVLRYNEQFF	.	TRBV4-3	TRBJ2-1	.
TGTGCCAGCGGACCTAGCGGGGGGATCTCCTACGAGCAGTACTTC	CASGPSGGISYEQYF	.	TRBV27	TRBJ2-7	TRBD2
TGTGCCAGCAGCCAAGTGAACGGGGTCCTCAACTTC	CASSQVNGVLNF	.	TRBV3-1/TRBV3-2	TRBJ2-5	.
TGCGCCAGCAGCTTACCTCTTCGGGCGGGGATGAGCACAGATACGCAGTATTTT	CASSLPLRAGMSTDTQYF	.	TRBV5-1	TRBJ2-3	.
TGTGCCAGCAGCTTAGGGGGCAGCTTACTTCAGTTCTTC	CASSLGGSLLQFF	.	TRBV11-1	TRBJ2-1	.
TGTGCCAGCAGCTCGGGGGGGAGATACGAGCAGTACTTC	CASSSGGRYEQYF	.	TRBV7-8	TRBJ2-7	TRBD2
TGTGCCAGCAGCTCGGAAGAAGCTAATGAAAAACTGTTTTTT	CASSSEEANEKLFF	many	TRBV7-9	TRBJ1-4	.
TGTGCCAGCAGCGCCATGTATGATGAGCAGTTCTTC	CASSAMYDEQFF	once	TRBV7-8	TRBJ2-1	.
TGTGCCAGCAGCCCGGTTTCAGGGAACTATGGCTACACCTTC	CASSPVSGNYGYTF	once	TRBV5-6	TRBJ1-2	.